The 21 T cell receptor beta chains below were found in one sample sequenced in a study of OX40 agonist ivuxolimab in advanced cancers. The method was immunoSEQ multiplex PCR; TCRdb's version includes in-frame clones alone and lacks a portion of them. This repertoire shows roughly 71,000 clones, 84% found once; its top ten account for 1.6%. This sample comprised CD4+ or CD8+ T cells sorted from blood, obtained in a trial of the OX40 agonist ivuxolimab. These TCRs come from an adult with an advanced solid tumor such as melanoma, head and neck, liver or kidney cancer.

V and J are TRBV5-1 and TRBJ2-7; perhaps D is TRBD1 or TRBD2 (5 bases each). The length of the CDR3 is 14 residues. Germline CDR1 SGHRS, CDR2 YFSETQ. The V end was cut by 4 bases, the J end by 4 bases, with 15 bases between. CDR3 sequence reads: CASSQGPGNYEQYF. CDR3 coding DNA: TGCGCCAGCAGCCAGGGACCGGGAAATTACGAGCAGTACTTC.

This chain joins TRBV2 and TRBJ2-5; D remains unclear. V lost 7 bases and J 2 bases, leaving 11 bases between the germline ends. Germline CDR1 reads SNHLY; CDR2 reads FYNNEI. There are 13 residues in the CDR3. The CDR3 protein is CASTKSRQETQYF. The CDR3 DNA reads as TGTGCCAGCACGAAGAGTAGGCAAGAGACCCAGTACTTC.

The genes are TRBV6-6 and TRBJ1-1, with D possibly TRBD1 on 5 matching bases. This CDR3 region has 10 residues. Germline-derived CDR1 and CDR2 are MNHNY and SVGAGI (reference sequence). V was clipped by 8 bases and J by 8 bases, with 9 bases between them. The CDR3 loop is CASGAREAFF. CDR3 nucleotide sequence: TGTGCCAGCGGGGCCAGAGAAGCTTTCTTT.

This chain uses TRBV5-1 with TRBJ1-4; D is possibly TRBD1 (5 bases). CDR1 is SGHRS, CDR2 YFSETQ, per germline. V lost 7 bases and J lost 6, with 10 bases in between. This CDR3 is 12 amino acids long. CDR3 DNA sequence: TGCGCCAGCTCAGGGACGGATGAAAAACTGTTTTTT. This sequence encodes CASSGTDEKLFF.

This chain links TRBV19 with TRBJ2-3; TRBD2 is a possible D gene (6 bases). CDR1 is LNHDA and CDR2 is SQIVND in the germline V gene (reference sequence). CDR3 length: 13 residues. V dropped 5 bases and J dropped 4 bases, with 10 bases sitting between them. The CDR3 bases are TGTGCCAGTAGTGCGACTAGGGCAGATACGCAGTATTTT. Amino acids: CASSATRADTQYF.

As DNA, the CDR3 is TGTGCCAGCAGTGTGGACAGGGGGAGAGAGCAGAACATTCAGTACTTC. Amino acids: CASSVDRGREQNIQYF. The gene calls are TRBV2 and TRBJ2-4, with TRBD1 identical over 10 bases. Trimming at V came to 4 bases and at J to 7 bases, leaving 10 bases not matched to a gene. Germline V gene data show CDR1 as SNHLY and CDR2 as FYNNEI. The CDR3 spans 16 residues.

The rearrangement uses TRBV4-2 and TRBJ2-1; D unclear. This CDR3 spans 13 amino acids. CDR1 is LGHNA and CDR2 is YNFKEQ in the germline V gene. V was clipped by 0 bases and J by 9 bases, with 9 bases between them. The CDR3 nucleotides are TGTGCCAGCAGCCAAGAAACTAACGGTGAGCAGTTCTTC. It yields the protein CASSQETNGEQFF.

The chain couples TRBV4-3 to TRBJ2-1; D assignment may be TRBD1 or TRBD2 (5 bases each). Germline CDR1 is LGHNA and CDR2 is YSLEER. The CDR3 runs 16 residues. The V and J ends lost 0 bases and 9 bases respectively, with 18 bases between them. CDR3 residues: CASSQDASPLGGEQFF. CDR3 sequence (DNA): TGCGCCAGCAGCCAAGACGCTAGCCCGCTTGGGGGTGAGCAGTTCTTC.

This chain uses TRBV7-9 with TRBJ2-7; 8 bases are a match to TRBD1. Germline V CDR1 and CDR2: SEHNR, FQNEAQ (reference sequence). The CDR3 is 15 amino acids. V was pared by 5 bases and J by 2 bases, with 8 bases of the junction left unmatched. DNA of the CDR3: TGTGCCAGCAGCCCGCGGACAGGGAGGCCCTACGAGCAGTACTTC. Its protein product is CASSPRTGRPYEQYF. The full variable domain, completed using reference TRBV7-9 and TRBJ2-7, is DTGVSQNPRHKITKRGQNVTFRCDPISEHNRLYWYRQTLGQGPEFLTYFQNEAQLEKSRLLSDRFSAERPKGSFSTLEIQRTEQGDSAMYLCASSPRTGRPYEQYFGPGTRLTVT.

The genes are TRBV30 and TRBJ2-7; 8 bases align to TRBD2. Germline V gene sequence: CDR1 GTSNPN, CDR2 SVGIG (reference sequence). This CDR3 is built from 13 residues. V was pared by 5 bases and J by 3 bases, with 6 bases of the junction left unmatched. This CDR3 is CAWVSGNLYEQYF. In DNA form, the CDR3 reads TGTGCCTGGGTTAGCGGGAATCTCTACGAGCAGTACTTC. Variable domain in full (rest from reference TRBV30 and TRBJ2-7): SQTIHQWPATLVQPVGSPLSLECTVEGTSNPNLYWYRQAAGRGLQLLFYSVGIGQISSEVPQNLSASRPQDRQFILSSKKLLLSDSGFYLCAWVSGNLYEQYFGPGTRLTVT.

The CDR3 is CARPGPQHF. CDR3 bases: TGTGCCCGCCCAGGGCCCCAGCATTTT. This sequence joins TRBV5-6 and TRBJ1-5; D remains unclear. The germline V gene encodes CDR1 SGHDT and CDR2 YYEEEE. CDR3 size: 9 residues. V lost 10 bases to trimming and J lost 9 bases, with 8 bases between them.

The CDR3 nucleotides read TGCGCCAGCAGCCTTACAGGGTTCTCTGGAAACACCATATATTTT. It translates to CASSLTGFSGNTIYF. The chain joins TRBV5-1 to TRBJ1-3; D is perhaps TRBD1 (6 bases). In germline, CDR1 is SGHRS, CDR2 YFSETQ. Between the trimmed V and J ends, which lost 4 bases and 0 bases, there was a span of 11 bases. The CDR3 spans 15 residues.

This chain joins TRBV10-1 and TRBJ2-3; the D gene is possibly TRBD1 (6 bases). The CDR3 spans 15 residues. The V gene's germline CDR1 is WNHNN and CDR2 SYGVQD (reference sequence). V lost 3 bases and J lost 2, with 12 bases in between. The CDR3 DNA is TGCGCCAGCAGTGATTTGGACAGTGACACAGATACGCAGTATTTT. Its protein product is CASSDLDSDTDTQYF.

The gene calls are TRBV6-6 and TRBJ1-2; D perhaps matches TRBD1 (5 bases). The CDR3 spans 14 residues. V was pared by 6 bases and J by 4 bases, with 15 bases between. Germline loops: CDR1 MNHNY, CDR2 SVGAGI (reference sequence). DNA for the CDR3: TGTGCCAGCAGCCGACTTCAGGGTTCCTATGGCTACACCTTC. Its protein product is CASSRLQGSYGYTF.

This clone has just one count. J is TRBJ2-1 and V is TRBV9; 8 bases map to TRBD2. The V and J ends lost 4 bases and 1 base, in that order; junction bases with no gene match: 7. The CDR3 consists of 16 residues. The germline CDR1 and CDR2 sequences are SGDLS and YYNGEE. In nucleotides, the CDR3 is TGTGCCAGCAGCACTCGGTCGGGAGGGTCCTACAATGAGCAGTTCTTC. Encoded protein: CASSTRSGGSYNEQFF.

The gene calls are TRBV7-6 and TRBJ2-3; 10 nucleotides match TRBD2. Germline CDR1 reads SGHVS; CDR2 reads FNYEAQ. The CDR3 contains 17 residues. The V gene end was trimmed by 5 bases and the J gene end by 5 bases; junction bases not matched to a gene: 13. The CDR3 is CASSIPQREGFVDTQYF. CDR3 nucleotides: TGTGCCAGCAGCATACCCCAGCGGGAGGGGTTTGTAGATACGCAGTATTTT.

The chain employs TRBV14 and TRBJ2-1; no reliable D call. This CDR3 is 11 amino acids long. Germline values: CDR1 SGHDN, CDR2 FVKESK. Trimming left V 4 bases short and J 9 bases short, with 7 bases between. In DNA, the CDR3 is TGTGCCAGCAGCCTGAGTCTTGAGCAGTTCTTC. Its translation is CASSLSLEQFF.

The chain uses TRBV7-2 and TRBJ1-1; D is uncertain. The germline CDR1 and CDR2 sequences are SGHTA and FQGNSA. V dropped 3 bases and J dropped 0 bases, with 11 bases sitting between them. The CDR3 loop spans 15 amino acids. For the CDR3, the DNA is TGTGCCAGCAGCTTTATTCCGGGGTTGAACACTGAAGCTTTCTTT. Protein: CASSFIPGLNTEAFF.

The CDR3: CASSPGTDTGELFF. The CDR3 region has the DNA TGTGCCAGCAGCCCCGGGACTGATACCGGGGAGCTGTTTTTT. The chain carries TRBV5-4 and TRBJ2-2, with a possible D match to TRBD2 (6 bases). V was clipped by 4 bases and J by 5 bases, with 12 bases between them. This CDR3 is built from 14 residues. Germline V gene sequence: CDR1 SGHNT, CDR2 YYREEE (reference sequence).

This chain uses TRBV7-9 with TRBJ1-2, with 10 bases matching TRBD1. Germline V gene lookup returns CDR1 SEHNR and CDR2 FQNEAQ (reference sequence). Trimming took 5 bases from V and 2 from J; bases not matched to a gene: 5. CDR3 length equals 15 residues. The CDR3 loop reads CASSPMGQGNYGYTF. DNA for the CDR3: TGTGCCAGCAGCCCCATGGGACAGGGGAACTATGGCTACACCTTC.

This clone has just one count. The CDR3 coding sequence is TGTGCCAGCAGCTCGGGGACAGGGGGGAACCGCGAAAAACTGTTTTTT. Amino acids: CASSSGTGGNREKLFF. J is TRBJ1-4 and V is TRBV5-4; TRBD1 aligns across 11 bases. The V gene end was trimmed by 3 bases and the J gene end by 8 bases; junction bases not matched to a gene: 9. Per the germline V gene, CDR1 is SGHNT and CDR2 is YYREEE (reference sequence). The CDR3 extends over 16 amino acids.